The rows below give T cell receptor beta chains drawn from one sample of a study of T cell responses to AZD1222 COVID-19 vaccine. Data came from immunoSEQ multiplex PCR; TCRdb stores just in-frame clones and leaves some out. Of roughly 150,000 clones listed, 85% to 95% are singletons. Sequences were derived from peripheral blood, sampled on day 0 of AZD1222 vaccination. The receptors were sampled from an adult in good health. Each CDR3 is given with its conserved first and last residue. D genes are given only for firm matches.

v_call: TRBV28; d_call: -; j_call: TRBJ2-3; cdr3_aa: CASSSSSPGLLTDTQYF; cdr3_nt: TGTGCCAGCAGTTCATCCTCCCCGGGGCTTTTAACAGATACGCAGTATTTT
v_call: TRBV12-3/TRBV12-4; d_call: TRBD1; j_call: TRBJ1-2; cdr3_aa: CASSMTGTGYTF; cdr3_nt: TGTGCCAGCAGCATGACAGGGACAGGCTACACCTTC
v_call: TRBV5-4; d_call: -; j_call: TRBJ2-5; cdr3_aa: CASSLDMPQETQYF; cdr3_nt: TGTGCCAGCAGCTTGGATATGCCCCAAGAGACCCAGTACTTC
v_call: TRBV14; d_call: -; j_call: TRBJ2-6; cdr3_aa: CASSRGPAAGANVLTF; cdr3_nt: TGTGCCAGCAGCCGGGGACCGGCGGCTGGGGCCAACGTCCTGACTTTC
v_call: TRBV7-9; d_call: TRBD1; j_call: TRBJ1-6; cdr3_aa: CASSQDRAYNSPLHF; cdr3_nt: TGTGCCAGCAGCCAGGACAGGGCCTATAATTCACCCCTCCACTTT
v_call: TRBV11-3; d_call: -; j_call: TRBJ2-1; cdr3_aa: CASSPSSPAYNEQFF; cdr3_nt: TGTGCCAGCAGCCCCTCGTCCCCGGCCTACAATGAGCAGTTCTTC
v_call: TRBV7-9; d_call: TRBD1; j_call: TRBJ1-6; cdr3_aa: CASEGQIGYNSPLHF; cdr3_nt: TGTGCCAGCGAGGGACAGATCGGCTATAATTCACCCCTCCACTTT
v_call: TRBV9; d_call: TRBD1; j_call: TRBJ1-4; cdr3_aa: CASSARTGPGEKLFF; cdr3_nt: TGTGCCAGCAGCGCCAGGACAGGGCCGGGGGAAAAACTGTTTTTT
v_call: TRBV27; d_call: -; j_call: TRBJ2-7; cdr3_aa: CASSFLRGVHSYEQYF; cdr3_nt: TGTGCCAGCAGTTTTCTGCGAGGGGTCCACTCCTACGAGCAGTACTTC
v_call: TRBV10-3; d_call: TRBD1; j_call: TRBJ1-5; cdr3_aa: CAIRGDSDQPQHF; cdr3_nt: TGTGCCATCAGGGGGGACAGCGATCAGCCCCAGCATTTT
v_call: TRBV13; d_call: -; j_call: TRBJ1-3; cdr3_aa: CASSGTGSGNTIYF; cdr3_nt: TGTGCCAGCAGCGGGACGGGATCGGGAAACACCATATATTTT